The following is a T cell receptor beta chain sequence with its context. Its antigen is undetermined. This sample stems from a study of siplizumab effects on memory and regulatory T cells. Overall study results and limits: To unstimulated subsets, only a minor fraction of alloreactive clones could be mapped. In unstimulated cells, naive T cells appeared more diverse than memory T cells and seemed major alloresponse contributors.

Profiled with immunoSEQ multiplex PCR; TCRdb holds only in-frame clones, not every one. The sample yields tens of thousands of clones, approximately 94% seen once. Sequencing used CD8+ T cells sorted from blood. This clonotype was obtained from a human donor in good health.

CDR3 amino acids: CASSPPGGRTYNEQFF. The CDR3 region has the DNA TGTGCCAGCAGTCCCCCGGGGGGACGGACCTACAATGAGCAGTTCTTC. The chain is built from TRBV27 and TRBJ2-1; 7 nucleotides match TRBD2. The germline CDR1 and CDR2 sequences are MNHEY and SMNVEV (reference sequence). V shed 5 bases, J shed 2 bases, and the junction held 9 bases outside the gene matches. The CDR3 is 16 residues long.